Listed here are 11 T cell receptor beta chains from one sample, sequenced in a study of blood T cell repertoires in COVID-19. Some clones are missing from TCRdb's copy, which holds only in-frame ones; the method was immunoSEQ multiplex PCR. The repertoire holds 150,000 to 200,000 clones, with about 80% as singletons. Source material: PBMCs or T cells enriched from blood (not recorded which). These receptors were obtained from a woman in her sixties or seventies with acute COVID-19.

The chain combines TRBV13 with TRBJ2-1, with D perhaps matching TRBD2 (6 bases). Looked up from germline, CDR1 is PRHDT and CDR2 is FYEKMQ (reference sequence). Trimming removed 5 bases at V and 9 bases at J, with 23 bases between. This CDR3 is built from 16 residues. CDR3 nucleotide sequence: TGTGCCAGCAGCCCAACTGTGCGGGGCCTTGGAAGTGAGCAGTTCTTC. This gives the protein CASSPTVRGLGSEQFF.

The chain couples TRBV30 to TRBJ2-3; D is undetermined. Germline lookup yields CDR1 GTSNPN and CDR2 SVGIG (reference sequence). The length of the CDR3 is 13 residues. V was trimmed by 1 base and J by 6 bases, leaving 11 bases between them. The CDR3 DNA follows: TGTGCCTGGAGTGGACGGGTCGGGGATACGCAGTATTTT. Its protein is CAWSGRVGDTQYF.

In its sample, this clone was seen once. The J gene is TRBJ2-2, the V gene TRBV5-1; 11 positions match TRBD2. CDR3 size: 17 residues. Germline V gives CDR1 SGHRS, CDR2 YFSETQ. Trimming took 0 bases from V and 2 from J; bases not matched to a gene: 3. The CDR3 DNA follows: TGCGCCAGCAGCTTGGTGGGACTAGCGGCCAACACCGGGGAGCTGTTTTTT. Protein: CASSLVGLAANTGELFF.

V gene TRBV7-9 combines with J gene TRBJ1-3; 8 bases agree with TRBD1. Germline trimming cut 3 bases from V and 2 bases from J; bases unmatched to any gene: 9. Germline CDR1 reads SEHNR; CDR2 reads FQNEAQ (reference sequence). The CDR3 spans 17 residues. The DNA of the CDR3 is TGTGCCAGCAGCTTGCGGCAGGGGGCCATCCCTGGAAACACCATATATTTT. Residues: CASSLRQGAIPGNTIYF.

The chain links TRBV19 to TRBJ2-1, with TRBD2 matching over 8 bases. The V gene's germline CDR1 is LNHDA and CDR2 SQIVND (reference sequence). This CDR3 is built from 15 residues. J lost 6 bases, V lost 1 base, and 5 bases had no gene match. The CDR3 loop reads CASSIAGGGRNEQFF. The CDR3 DNA reads TGTGCCAGTAGTATAGCCGGCGGGGGGCGCAATGAGCAGTTCTTC.

This clone was seen only a few times. This chain uses TRBV5-8 with TRBJ1-1, with 10 positions matching TRBD1. The J segment lost 5 bases and the V segment lost 4 bases, leaving 8 bases of the junction unmatched. Germline lookup yields CDR1 SGHTS and CDR2 YDEGEE. This CDR3 has 15 amino acids. The CDR3 DNA sequence: TGTGCCAGCAGCCTACGACAGGGGGCAAGGACTGAAGCTTTCTTT. It encodes CASSLRQGARTEAFF.

This rearrangement joins TRBV27 to TRBJ2-7; TRBD2 aligns across 12 bases. The CDR3 runs 16 residues. V shed 1 base and J 2 bases; nucleotides not matched to a gene: 3. Germline V lookup: CDR1 MNHEY, CDR2 SMNVEV (reference sequence). The CDR3, as DNA: TGTGCCAGCAGTTTATGGACTAGCGGGACTCCCTACGAGCAGTACTTC. Amino acid sequence: CASSLWTSGTPYEQYF.

The chain's CDR3 is CASSILAGGSYEQFF. The CDR3 DNA sequence: TGTGCCAGTAGTATCCTAGCGGGGGGCTCCTATGAGCAGTTCTTC. The V and J genes are TRBV19 and TRBJ2-1; 11 nucleotides line up with TRBD2. CDR1 is LNHDA, CDR2 SQIVND, per germline (reference sequence). V shed 3 bases and J 8 bases; nucleotides not matched to a gene: 6. The CDR3 covers 15 residues. Combining the CDR3 with reference TRBV19 and TRBJ2-1 gives the whole variable domain DGGITQSPKYLFRKEGQNVTLSCEQNLNHDAMYWYRQDPGQGLRLIYYSQIVNDFQKGDIAEGYSVSREKKESFPLTVTSAQKNPTAFYLCASSILAGGSYEQFFGPGTRLTVL.

The rearrangement joins TRBV7-2 to TRBJ1-5; perhaps TRBD1 as D (6 bases). There are 12 residues in the CDR3. The V end lost 4 bases, the J end lost 6 bases, and 7 bases lay between the germline ends. CDR1 SGHTA and CDR2 FQGNSA come from the germline V gene. The CDR3 DNA follows: TGTGCCAGCAGCTCGGACAGTCAGCCCCAGCATTTT. The encoded protein is CASSSDSQPQHF.

The chain couples TRBV13 to TRBJ2-3, with D hard to call. The CDR3 is 17 residues long. The ends were cut back, 5 bases at V and 2 bases at J, with 20 bases in the middle. Germline V gives CDR1 PRHDT, CDR2 FYEKMQ (reference sequence). CDR3 nucleotide sequence: TGTGCCAGCAGCCCAAAATTCGGCGCAAGCGACACAGATACGCAGTATTTT. Its protein product is CASSPKFGASDTDTQYF. Supplemented by reference TRBV13 and TRBJ2-3, the full variable domain reads AAGVIQSPRHLIKEKRETATLKCYPIPRHDTVYWYQQGPGQDPQFLISFYEKMQSDKGSIPDRFSAQQFSDYHSELNMSSLELGDSALYFCASSPKFGASDTDTQYFGPGTRLTVL.

The genes are TRBV10-3 and TRBJ1-1; 8 bases agree with TRBD1. V was pared by 5 bases and J by 4 bases, with 6 bases of the junction left unmatched. CDR3 length equals 14 residues. Germline CDR1 ENHRY, CDR2 SYGVKD. CDR3 in amino acids: CAISQDRGRTEAFF. CDR3 coding DNA: TGTGCCATCAGTCAAGACAGGGGACGCACTGAAGCTTTCTTT.